This T cell receptor beta chain was retrieved from a study of shared clonotypes between healthy human individuals (dated by TCRdb to 2019 to 2021). Regarding the complete study: The cohort included three men and a couple of women between 18 and 49 years of age. Between about 0.9 and 10 billion PBMCs per donor were obtained by leukapheresis. Different laboratories and diverse techniques were used to prepare libraries and sequence TCR repertoires, to increase sequencing depth and limit assay-specific biases. For each donor, CD4 naive and CD4 memory were each given three plates, CD8 naive was given two plates, and CD8 memory was given one plate. Blood TCR repertoires of five healthy adults were deeply sequenced to estimate repertoire size and the extent of clonotype sharing between individuals. What the authors observed across the whole study: Even with the large sequencing depth, rarefaction of the sorted-subset datasets indicated that sequencing was incomplete. Pairwise subsampling indicated that sequencing depth was expected to affect the degree of clonotype sharing among donors. The genetic and exposure-history diversity represented was limited by the small number of donors. Only blood was sampled, and tissue TCR repertoires likely differ from those in blood. Compared with non-shared clonotypes, the clonotypes found in all four sorted-subset donors had higher generation probabilities. Larger estimated clonotype richness was generally found for naive subsets than for memory subsets. About 5% of naive CD4, 3.5% of naive CD8, roughly 2.4% of memory CD4, and about 0.4% of memory CD8 clonotypes were shared across a few donors.

Using the deep immunoSEQ assay, multiplex PCR amplified TCR CDR3 regions from genomic DNA. Extracted genomic DNA from each cell subset was spread evenly across all wells of several immunoSEQ 96-well plates, with each plate serving as a replicate. For sorted subsets, 150 to 200 ng genomic DNA, equal to some 28,000 T cell genomes, was loaded into each replicate PCR. Purified libraries were measured with a Qubit 3.0 fluorometer, size-checked on a Bioanalyzer 2100, and measured again with the KAPA Library Quantification kit. A separate single-read 150-cycle Illumina NextSeq 550 flow cell was used to sequence each immunoSEQ 96-well plate. The study's own analysis went as follows. Because the immunoSEQ output held only junctional sequences and lacked quality scores, the filtering could not match the filtering applied to full-length reads. Sequences were annotated with PyIR, a Python wrapper for IgBLAST v1.9, using IMGT germline references to assign V/J genes and CDR3. Reads were filtered out if the reads had weak V/J assignments (E-value above 1e-6), no CDR3, stop codons, out-of-frame junctions, or ambiguous translated residues. V3J clonotypes were defined as sequences sharing an identical inferred V gene, J gene, and CDR3 amino acid sequence. Percentage overlap between repertoires was computed as shared unique clonotypes divided by the size of the smaller repertoire. Repertoire richness was assessed with RTK rarefaction, the Chao1 estimator, and Recon v2.1 estimates of unobserved clonotypes. OLGA was used to compute generation probabilities for all TCRbeta clonotypes that the gDNA method yielded from a handful of donors. TCRdb re-hosts the immuneACCESS table, in-frame sequences only. Its copies lack some clones; in the studies checked, an unresolved V gene accounts for under half of them, and the cause for the rest is not known. The D gene and trimming were derived from the DNA, and the V and J assignments and clone size from that table. The sample table shows roughly 1,800,000 clones, and about 95% are seen once. The top ten hold roughly 1% of the sample.

Including the terminal cysteine and phenylalanine, the CDR3 comprises 16 residues. CDR3 DNA only is kept here, 48 bases in frame from base 1. Points on this clone: The antigen this receptor binds is unknown. Per-nucleotide qualities are absent, and no much larger clonotype sits a single base away.

For the CD8 naive samples, CD45RO-negative cells were positively selected for CCR7, yielding a CD45RA+CCR7+ population from which TemRA cells were excluded. The donors were healthy, HIV-negative adults with no recently reported acute infections or vaccinations. Only Caucasian adults living in Nashville, Tennessee, USA were represented among the donors. After blood collection by leukapheresis, PBMCs were isolated using Ficoll-Histopaque density gradient centrifugation and then cryopreserved in the vapor phase of liquid nitrogen. Purity and quantity of every magnetically sorted T cell population were checked by analytical flow cytometry. Genomic DNA was isolated from every sorted fraction and measured by UV absorbance on a Nanodrop 2000c.

Sequencing input: naive CD8+ T cells sorted from blood. This sample's cell subset or site label indicates: CD45RA+CCR7+. The source is a man between 18 and 35 years old in good health. The rearranged segments are TRBV12-2 and TRBJ2-1; the tabulated D call, TRBD2, remains unverified against the DNA. TRBV12-2 is flagged as a pseudogene. In nucleotide form, the sequence is TGTGCAAGTCGCCGCTGGAGCGGGAGGGTTCGGGGTGAGCAGTTCTTC. The resulting protein is CASRRWSGRVRGEQFF.